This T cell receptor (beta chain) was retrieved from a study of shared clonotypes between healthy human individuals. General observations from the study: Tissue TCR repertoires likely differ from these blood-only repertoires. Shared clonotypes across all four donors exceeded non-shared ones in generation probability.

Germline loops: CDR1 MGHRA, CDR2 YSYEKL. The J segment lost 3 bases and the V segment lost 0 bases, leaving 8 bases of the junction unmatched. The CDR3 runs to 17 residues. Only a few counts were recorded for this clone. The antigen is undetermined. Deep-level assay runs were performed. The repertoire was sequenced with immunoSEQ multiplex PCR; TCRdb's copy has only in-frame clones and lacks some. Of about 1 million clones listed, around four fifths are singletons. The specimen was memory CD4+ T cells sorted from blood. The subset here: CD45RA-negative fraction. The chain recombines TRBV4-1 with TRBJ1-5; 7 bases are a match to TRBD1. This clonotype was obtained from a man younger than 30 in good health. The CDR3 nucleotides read TGCGCCAGCAGCCAAGATCCGGGACAGCGGCTCAATCAGCCCCAGCATTTT. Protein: CASSQDPGQRLNQPQHF.